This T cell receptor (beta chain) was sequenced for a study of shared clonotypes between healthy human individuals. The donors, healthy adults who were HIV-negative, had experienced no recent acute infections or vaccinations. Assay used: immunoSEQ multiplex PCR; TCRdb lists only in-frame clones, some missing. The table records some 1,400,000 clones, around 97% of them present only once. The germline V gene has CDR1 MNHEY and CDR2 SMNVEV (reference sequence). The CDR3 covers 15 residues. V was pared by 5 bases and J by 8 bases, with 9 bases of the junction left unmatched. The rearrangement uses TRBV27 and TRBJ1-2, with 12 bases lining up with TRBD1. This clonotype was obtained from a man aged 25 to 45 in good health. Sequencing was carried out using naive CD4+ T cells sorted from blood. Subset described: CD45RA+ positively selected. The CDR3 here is CASSTRDRGLGGYTF. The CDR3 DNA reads TGTGCCAGCAGTACCCGGGACAGGGGGCTTGGAGGCTACACCTTC.